Below are 5 T cell receptor beta chains sequenced from a single sample in a study of technical replicates of blood from a few donors. The method was immunoSEQ multiplex PCR; TCRdb's version includes in-frame clones alone and lacks a portion of them. The table includes around 80,000 clones, 70% to 90% detected once. Specimen: T cells isolated from PBMCs. The source is a human donor in good health.

This sequence joins TRBV6-5 and TRBJ2-7; D may be TRBD1 (6 bases). Germline CDR1 MNHEY, CDR2 SVGAGI. V was pared by 7 bases and J by 7 bases, with 14 bases between. CDR3 size: 12 residues. The CDR3 reads CASTGTGIEQYF. In DNA form, the CDR3 reads TGTGCCAGCACCGGAACAGGGATTGAGCAGTACTTC.

The chain joins TRBV29-1 to TRBJ2-7; a weak D match, TRBD2 (6 bases). Germline assignment: CDR1 SQVTM and CDR2 ANQGSEA. The germline V and J ends were trimmed by 7 bases and 1 base, with 14 bases remaining between them. The CDR3 runs 13 residues. For the CDR3, the DNA is TGCAGCGCTGGAGGGCTAGCGTCCTACGAGCAGTACTTC. Encoded protein: CSAGGLASYEQYF.

This rearrangement joins TRBV19 to TRBJ2-1; TRBD1 agrees at 10 bases. The CDR3 is made up of 17 amino acids. The V and J ends lost 3 bases and 6 bases, in that order; junction bases with no gene match: 11. Per the germline V gene, CDR1 is LNHDA and CDR2 is SQIVND (reference sequence). The CDR3 bases are TGTGCCAGTAGTATTCCTCTGGGGACAGGGGAAGTCAATGAGCAGTTCTTC. It codes for CASSIPLGTGEVNEQFF.

V and J are TRBV4-2 and TRBJ2-5; D is undetermined. Germline V gene sequence: CDR1 LGHNA, CDR2 YNFKEQ. There are 12 residues in the CDR3. Trimming shortened V by 0 bases and J by 4 bases, and 3 bases separated the two germline ends. The CDR3 nucleotides read TGTGCCAGCAGCCAAGAGAGAGAGACCCAGTACTTC. This sequence encodes CASSQERETQYF.

The J gene is TRBJ2-6, the V gene TRBV2; D is perhaps TRBD1 (6 bases). Germline loops: CDR1 SNHLY, CDR2 FYNNEI. This CDR3 comprises 15 residues. The germline V and J ends were trimmed by 6 bases and 0 bases, with 9 bases remaining between them. CDR3 protein: CASRDRLSGANVLTF. Written as DNA, the CDR3 is TGTGCCAGCAGGGACAGACTCTCTGGGGCCAACGTCCTGACTTTC. Drawing the rest from reference TRBV2 and TRBJ2-6, the complete variable domain is EPEVTQTPSHQVTQMGQEVILRCVPISNHLYFYWYRQILGQKVEFLVSFYNNEISEKSEIFDDQFSVERPDGSNFTLKIRSTKLEDSAMYFCASRDRLSGANVLTFGAGSRLTVL.